The sequence of this T cell receptor (beta chain) was determined in a study of neurological immune-mediated disorders (dated by TCRdb to the late 2010s). With respect to the entire study: Among the 35 or so multiple sclerosis patients, approximately 30 had relapsing-remitting MS and 3 had secondary progressive MS. The study compared peripheral blood TCR-beta repertoires of HTLV-I-associated myelopathy (HAM/TSP) patients, multiple sclerosis patients and healthy controls using UMI-based sequencing. The cohort was made up of approximately 65 subjects, consisting of 15 or so HAM/TSP patients, some 34 multiple sclerosis patients and 20 healthy controls. Alongside PBMC samples, the set of 80 to 130 TCR-beta libraries contained longitudinal samples, technical triplicates, and paired CD4+ and CD8+ T-cell subsets that had been sorted.

cDNA was synthesized by template-switch 5'RACE using a primer carrying a 10-nucleotide random unique molecular identifier by which each TCR transcript was tagged. Every sequencing run yielded over 180 million TCR-beta sequences covering 15-18 subjects. The RNeasy kit was used for extraction of total RNA. TCR-beta VDJ regions were amplified with primers for the TCR constant region and the 5'RACE anchor, using the KAPA Real-time Library Amplification kit. A first PCR added sample indexes and Illumina adaptors, and a second PCR then raised library yield. The roughly 650 bp TCR product was size-selected on a 2% E-gel SizeSelection system after Ampure bead purification. Before pooling, libraries had their quality checked on a Bioanalyzer, their concentration measured with Qubit, and their quantity determined with the Kapa Library Quantification kit. Libraries were sequenced paired-end 2 x 150 bp on an Illumina HiSeq 2500. To increase sequence diversity, about 25-30% phiX was spiked into each library pool. The authors' analysis ran thus. Quality-filtered reads were processed with the UMI-based MiGEC pipeline, and over 85% of raw TCR sequences were removed by the MiGEC pipeline during error correction. VDJ genes were aligned to IMGT germline references, and each clonotype was defined by a unique CDR3 amino acid sequence together with V-J genes. Clonal expansion, Shannon diversity and CDR3 relatedness were evaluated with VDJtools (CalcPairwiseDistances, ClusterSamples), while phylogenetic trees were built in CLCbio workbench. Clones with at least 8 unique UMIs were defined as expanded, with this threshold being based on coefficient-of-variation modelling across technical triplicates. The public sequencing data were trimmed at Q25 with fastp and processed into clonotypes with MiXCR by TCRdb, which kept only in-frame beta chains. Each entry is one CDR3 protein sequence, shown with its most common DNA and genes. The V and J calls and clone size are TCRdb's, not the authors'. The sample table holds 60,000 to 85,000 distinct CDR3 sequences, of which around 5.5% were seen once. The ten largest clones capture 7.4% of the sample.

Libraries from unsorted PBMCs were made from 2 million PBMCs kept in RNAlater at -80 degrees C until RNA extraction. Multiple sclerosis patients were enrolled in a US clinical protocol evaluating disease progression by magnetic resonance imaging. Peripheral blood was subjected to Ficoll-Hypaque density gradient centrifugation to isolate PBMCs, which were then cryopreserved in liquid nitrogen. The paper as a whole reports these results and caveats: No identical CDR3 amino acid sequences were found to be shared among expanded clones across subjects, suggesting that TCR-beta repertoires were private in all groups. In a phylogenetic analysis, the repertoires of 18 out of 34 MS patients fell into a single cluster of related CDR3 sequences, pointing to a possible signature at the repertoire level. The MS cluster showed no association with clinical or MRI features, and the authors stated that larger cohorts are needed. TCR clonal expansion was highest in HAM/TSP patients and lowest in MS patients, with MS patients falling below even healthy controls.

This clonotype was picked up a small number of times. Its antigen target is currently unknown. One junction end does not reproduce the germline sequence, and a read error may be involved. The CDR3 goes from the cysteine to the phenylalanine over 17 residues. The sequence is cut down to CDR3 DNA, 51 bases in frame from base 1. CDR1 is given as KGHSH and CDR2 as LQKENI, both from the germline V gene. The receptor comes from a man between 18 and 29 years old with multiple sclerosis. The specimen sequenced was PBMCs. The chain joins TRBV18 to TRBJ2-6; 6 matching bases give a weak D call of TRBD1. The CDR3: CASSPPGNRAGAKVLTF. The nucleotides are TGTGCCAGCTCACCACCGGGGAACAGGGCTGGGGCCAAAGTCCTGACTTTC. Outside the CDR3, residues come from the reference TRBV18 and TRBJ2-6 proteins, so the full variable domain is: NAGVMQNPRHLVRRRGQEARLRCSPMKGHSHVYWYRQLPEEGLKFMVYLQKENIIDESGMPKERFSAEFPKEGPSILRIQQVVRGDSAAYFCASSPPGNRAGAKVLTFGAGSRLTVL.